The rows below give T cell receptor beta chains drawn from one sample of a study of T cells after yellow fever vaccination. One entry per CDR3 protein results from TCRdb running MiXCR on the 5' RACE reads. The data contain 60,000 to 95,000 distinct CDR3 sequences, around 7.1% of them singletons. This specimen was CD8+ T cells sorted from PBMCs, taken around 10 days after the first yellow fever vaccination. The receptors stem from a man younger than 30 who received the YFV17D yellow fever vaccine. Each CDR3 is given with its conserved first and last residue. Each record gives: CDR3 length, D gene, J gene, V gene, CDR3 protein. The D gene is left open where the match is weak.

13,TRBD1,TRBJ2-3,TRBV12-5,CASGLTGVDTQYF
16,TRBD2,TRBJ2-3,TRBV7-8,CASSILAGGSTDTQYF
13,.,TRBJ2-3,TRBV5-1,CASSGESADTQYF
15,.,TRBJ2-3,TRBV9,CASSVRVAGTDTQYF
15,.,TRBJ1-4,TRBV20-1,CSARSRQILNEKLFF
19,TRBD2,TRBJ2-5,TRBV3-1,CASSQDRGGLVTFRETQYF
14,.,TRBJ2-5,TRBV6-8,CASSLLRQQETQYF
12,.,TRBJ2-3,TRBV29-1,CSADDGADTQYF
13,.,TRBJ2-7,TRBV10-1,CASQGLSSYEQYF
15,.,TRBJ1-1,TRBV5-6,CASSSLAEGYDEAFF
15,.,TRBJ2-1,TRBV7-2,CASSLTGSVYNEQFF
16,TRBD1,TRBJ2-5,TRBV24-1,CATSDSQGGNQETQYF
13,.,TRBJ2-4,TRBV5-6,CASSTGTSIFQYF
15,TRBD1,TRBJ2-1,TRBV15,CATARDRTPVDEQFF
14,TRBD1,TRBJ1-5,TRBV12-3/TRBV12-4,CASSGQGINQPQHF
13,.,TRBJ1-1,TRBV24-1,CATQQGYNTEAFF
15,.,TRBJ2-5,TRBV6-5,CASSYSWSVGETQYF
16,.,TRBJ2-1,TRBV21-1,CASSKGLCWSYNEQFF
15,TRBD1,TRBJ2-1,TRBV6-1,CASRGDRGRYNEQFF
15,TRBD1,TRBJ1-4,TRBV5-4,CASSTDRGVGEKLFF
15,.,TRBJ2-7,TRBV11-2,CASSLYSPSSYEQYF
13,.,TRBJ1-5,TRBV20-1,CSAMGHQNQPQHF
15,.,TRBJ2-2,TRBV10-3,CAISGRGPNTGELFF
17,.,TRBJ1-2,TRBV4-1,CASSQDSLRAGGYGYTF
13,.,TRBJ1-2,TRBV15,CATSPRRPHGYTF
12,.,TRBJ1-5,TRBV7-9,CASSNGNQPQHF
15,TRBD1,TRBJ1-1,TRBV19,CASSLGQGMNTEAFF
16,.,TRBJ2-1,TRBV27,CASRIGVALSYNEQFF
15,TRBD1,TRBJ1-1,TRBV5-1,CASTLGGAGGDEAFF
14,TRBD1,TRBJ1-2,TRBV7-2,CASSLGIQGDGYTF
15,.,TRBJ2-5,TRBV10-3,CAISKPGTKDETQYF
15,.,TRBJ2-1,TRBV20-1,CSARFKGGPYNEQFF
13,.,TRBJ1-1,TRBV4-1,CASSHRGETEAFF
16,.,TRBJ1-5,TRBV19,CASRQRSLDSNQPQHF
17,TRBD1,TRBJ2-7,TRBV12-5,CASGLDTGTGFSYEQYF
18,TRBD2,TRBJ2-1,TRBV11-1,CASSSLLAGGSSYNEQFF
19,TRBD2,TRBJ2-1,TRBV4-1,CASSQVLAGGIQPVDEQFF
12,.,TRBJ1-5,TRBV5-5,CASSLGSEPQHF
17,TRBD2,TRBJ2-5,TRBV15,CATSRDWLAGGQETQYF
16,TRBD2,TRBJ2-1,TRBV19,CASSIGGGGAYNEQFF
15,TRBD1,TRBJ1-5,TRBV9,CASSVAGQGNQPQHF
15,.,TRBJ2-7,TRBV6-5,CASSYGSVATYEQYF
16,TRBD1,TRBJ2-2,TRBV18,CASSLVSGTDDGELFF
14,.,TRBJ1-4,TRBV7-9,CASSGRGHNEKLFF
15,TRBD2,TRBJ2-3,TRBV12-3/TRBV12-4,CASSLLAGGPHTQYF
17,TRBD1,TRBJ1-2,TRBV29-1,CSVEDRDRGRRGYGYTF
14,.,TRBJ2-5,TRBV18,CASSPWTERETQYF
14,.,TRBJ2-3,TRBV6-5,CASSYSRGQDTQYF